Below are 28 T cell receptor beta chains sequenced from a single sample in a study of cytomegalovirus exposure and HLA in healthy donors (TCRdb year 2017). To prepare the library, the immunoSEQ multiplex PCR assay was applied. For the multiplex PCR, a mixture combining 60 forward primers for TCR Vbeta segments and 13 reverse primers for TCR Jbeta segments was used. Imported from immuneACCESS, the table was reduced by TCRdb to in-frame sequences with V and J called. These copies leave out some clones; in studies compared against another copy, an unresolved V gene accounts for under half, and the cause of the remainder is not known. This sample comprises 120,000 to 150,000 clones, approximately 79% of them detected only once. About 1.3% of the sample goes to the ten largest clones. The sequenced sample consisted of PBMCs. The receptors come from a female donor in good health and CMV-seronegative.

For this clone: The sample carries other DNA sequences with the same CDR3. This chain uses TRBV7-2 with TRBJ2-2; no clear D gene. Germline CDR1 and CDR2: SGHTA and FQGNSA. The length of the CDR3 is 12 residues. Trimming stripped 4 bases from V and 3 bases from J, with 3 bases between. The chain's CDR3 is CASSSDTGELFF. The CDR3 DNA reads as TGTGCCAGCAGCTCGGACACCGGGGAGCTGTTTTTT.

This sequence joins TRBV30 and TRBJ1-3; D call uncertain. Trimming stripped 2 bases from V and 1 base from J, with 6 bases between. In germline, CDR1 is GTSNPN, CDR2 SVGIG (reference sequence). The CDR3 covers 13 residues. DNA of the CDR3: TGTGCCTGGAGTACATTTTCTGGAAACACCATATATTTT. Translated: CAWSTFSGNTIYF.

The chain recombines TRBV27 with TRBJ2-4, with TRBD1 as a possible D gene (6 bases). This CDR3 has 14 residues. The ends were cut back, 0 bases at V and 3 bases at J, with 6 bases in the middle. CDR1 is MNHEY and CDR2 is SMNVEV in the germline V gene (reference sequence). CDR3 nucleotides: TGTGCCAGCAGTTTATCGGACAGCAAAAACATTCAGTACTTC. It translates to CASSLSDSKNIQYF.

This clone was seen a few times. V usage is TRBV9 and J usage is TRBJ2-5, with D perhaps TRBD2 (6 bases). Germline lookup yields CDR1 SGDLS and CDR2 YYNGEE. Trimming removed 0 bases at V and 4 bases at J, with 10 bases between. This CDR3 comprises 14 residues. CDR3: CASSVGGGRETQYF. CDR3 sequence (DNA): TGTGCCAGCAGCGTAGGGGGAGGACGAGAGACCCAGTACTTC.

The chain combines TRBV4-1 with TRBJ2-7; TRBD2 matches 8 bases. This CDR3 has 14 amino acids. The ends lost 4 bases at V and 7 bases at J; junction bases unmatched: 9. CDR1 MGHRA and CDR2 YSYEKL come from the germline V gene. In DNA, the CDR3 is TGCGCCAGCAGCCTCGAGCGGGAGAGGGGGGAGCAGTACTTC. This codes for CASSLERERGEQYF.

The CDR3 region has the DNA TGTGCCAGCAGTTTATTGGGGCAGGTGGCCTACGAGCAGTACTTC. It codes for CASSLLGQVAYEQYF. The chain joins TRBV27 to TRBJ2-7, with a weak D call TRBD1 (5 bases). Between the trimmed V and J ends, which lost 1 base and 2 bases, there was a span of 12 bases. The CDR3 has 15 amino acids. Per germline, CDR1 MNHEY and CDR2 SMNVEV (reference sequence).

The chain combines TRBV19 with TRBJ1-1; 7 bases agree with TRBD1. CDR1 and CDR2 (germline): LNHDA, SQIVND (reference sequence). The V segment lost 5 bases and the J segment 0 bases; nucleotides outside the gene matches: 6. There are 15 residues in the CDR3. The CDR3 loop is CASSPRQGLNTEAFF. CDR3 in DNA: TGTGCCAGTAGTCCAAGACAGGGTCTGAACACTGAAGCTTTCTTT.

This clone was found a few times. V gene TRBV5-1 combines with J gene TRBJ1-4, with D perhaps TRBD1 (5 bases). The V gene lost 4 bases and the J gene lost 1 base, with 11 bases spanning the gap. The CDR3 runs to 15 residues. Per the germline V gene, CDR1 is SGHRS and CDR2 is YFSETQ. Here the CDR3 reads CASSPGHLTNEKLFF. CDR3 DNA: TGCGCCAGCAGCCCTGGACACCTAACTAATGAAAAACTGTTTTTT.

The genes are TRBV7-9 and TRBJ1-2; D gene uncertain. Trimming removed 4 bases at V and 2 bases at J, with 11 bases between. Germline V lookup: CDR1 SEHNR, CDR2 FQNEAQ (reference sequence). The CDR3 is 14 amino acids. CDR3 sequence (DNA): TGTGCCAGCAGCTCCCCTAGGCAGAACTATGGCTACACCTTC. Its translation is CASSSPRQNYGYTF.

In its sample, this clone was seen a few times. The V call is TRBV28, the J call TRBJ1-2, with D maybe TRBD1 (6 bases). Germline V gene lookup returns CDR1 MDHEN and CDR2 SYDVKM. V lost 6 bases, J lost 8 bases, and 13 bases lay in between. This CDR3 comprises 12 residues. The CDR3 loop reads CASRPTGRGYTF. In DNA form, the CDR3 reads TGTGCCAGCAGACCTACAGGGAGAGGCTACACCTTC.

V gene TRBV6-5 combines with J gene TRBJ1-2, with unresolved D. Trimming removed 0 bases at V and 4 bases at J, with 6 bases between. The CDR3 has 13 residues. Germline V gene data show CDR1 as MNHEY and CDR2 as SVGAGI. CDR3: CASSYSTSYGYTF. The DNA for the CDR3 is TGTGCCAGCAGTTACTCGACAAGCTATGGCTACACCTTC.

This chain connects TRBV25-1 to TRBJ1-2, with 8 bases identical to TRBD1. CDR3 length: 16 amino acids. Germline V CDR1 and CDR2: MGHDK, SYGVNS. The V gene end was trimmed by 4 bases and the J gene end by 1 base; junction bases not matched to a gene: 8. CDR3 protein: CASSGRGQGDNYGYTF. CDR3 DNA: TGTGCCAGCAGTGGGAGAGGACAGGGAGATAACTATGGCTACACCTTC.

This chain uses TRBV7-9 with TRBJ1-2, with 7 positions matching TRBD1. The CDR3 totals 13 residues. V gave up 5 bases and J gave up 2 bases; unmatched junction bases: 2. Germline lookup yields CDR1 SEHNR and CDR2 FQNEAQ (reference sequence). CDR3 sequence reads: CASSRDSNYGYTF. As DNA, the CDR3 is TGTGCCAGCAGCCGGGACAGCAACTATGGCTACACCTTC.

V and J are TRBV2 and TRBJ2-1; D call uncertain. Trimming left V 7 bases short and J 9 bases short, with 13 bases between. There are 12 residues in the CDR3. Germline assignment: CDR1 SNHLY and CDR2 FYNNEI. For the CDR3, the DNA is TGTGCCAGCACTCCGGAGTGGGTTGAGCAGTTCTTC. Translation gives CASTPEWVEQFF.

The V call is TRBV5-8, the J call TRBJ1-2; a possible D gene is TRBD1 (6 bases). This CDR3 region has 12 residues. Germline CDR1 reads SGHTS; CDR2 reads YDEGEE. V gave up 2 bases and J gave up 7 bases, with 9 bases separating them. This chain's CDR3 is CASSFPRGGYTF. The CDR3 DNA follows: TGTGCCAGCAGCTTCCCCAGGGGTGGCTACACCTTC. Using reference TRBV5-8 and TRBJ1-2 for the parts outside the CDR3, the full variable domain is EAGVTQSPTHLIKTRGQQATLRCSPISGHTSVYWYQQALGLGLQFLLWYDEGEERNRGNFPPRFSGRQFPNYSSELNVNALELEDSALYLCASSFPRGGYTFGSGTRLTVV.

The genes are TRBV27 and TRBJ1-1, with 9 bases fitting TRBD1. This CDR3 region has 16 residues. After removal of 1 base from V and 2 bases from J, the junction contained 5 bases not matched to a gene. Looked up from germline, CDR1 is MNHEY and CDR2 is SMNVEV (reference sequence). The CDR3 region is CASSLWGQGINTEAFF. The CDR3 DNA sequence: TGTGCCAGCAGTTTATGGGGACAGGGCATTAACACTGAAGCTTTCTTT.

The chain links TRBV27 to TRBJ1-2, with a weak D call TRBD1 (6 bases). CDR3 length equals 16 residues. CDR1 is MNHEY, CDR2 SMNVEV, per germline (reference sequence). The V end lost 1 base, the J end lost 2 bases, and 14 bases lay between the germline ends. In DNA form, the CDR3 reads TGTGCCAGCAGTTTATTAGGAGGACAGCTAAACTATGGCTACACCTTC. Its translation is CASSLLGGQLNYGYTF.

The chain couples TRBV29-1 to TRBJ2-6; the match to TRBD1 covers 9 bases. CDR1 is SQVTM, CDR2 ANQGSEA, per germline. The V gene end was trimmed by 7 bases and the J gene end by 8 bases; junction bases not matched to a gene: 12. The CDR3 is made up of 15 amino acids. The CDR3 loop is CSATWGQGSPNVLTF. Here the CDR3 DNA reads TGCAGCGCCACGTGGGGACAGGGAAGTCCCAACGTCCTGACTTTC.

The V call is TRBV10-1, the J call TRBJ2-7; 7 positions agree with TRBD2. This CDR3 has 14 residues. CDR1 and CDR2 (germline): WNHNN, SYGVQD (reference sequence). Losses at the gene ends were 3 bases for V and 3 bases for J; bases not matched to a gene: 5. CDR3: CASSEVGLSYEQYF. CDR3 coding DNA: TGCGCCAGCAGTGAAGTGGGACTAAGCTACGAGCAGTACTTC.

The chain recombines TRBV2 with TRBJ1-1; D not certain. CDR1 and CDR2 from the germline V gene are SNHLY and FYNNEI. V shed 2 bases and J shed 1 base, with 5 bases lying between them. The CDR3 spans 13 residues. CDR3 residues: CASSEQANTEAFF. In nucleotides, the CDR3 is TGTGCCAGCAGTGAACAGGCGAACACTGAAGCTTTCTTT.

The chain has TRBV7-3 and TRBJ2-3; TRBD2 matches at 15 bases. CDR3 length: 17 residues. Germline V lookup: CDR1 SGHTA, CDR2 FQGTGA. Losses at the gene ends were 5 bases for V and 0 bases for J; bases not matched to a gene: 3. The CDR3 loop is CASSLGLAGGSTDTQYF. CDR3 DNA: TGTGCCAGCAGCCTGGGACTAGCGGGAGGAAGCACAGATACGCAGTATTTT.

Regarding this clone: The junction does not match germline at one end; this may be a read error. The rearrangement uses TRBV29-1 and TRBJ2-7, with 9 bases matching TRBD2. Per the germline V gene, CDR1 is SQVTM and CDR2 is ANQGSEA. The CDR3 length is 15 residues. The CDR3 loop is CSVASGTTSSYGQYF. CDR3 in DNA: TGCAGCGTTGCTAGCGGGACGACGAGCTCCTACGGGCAGTACTTC.

This clone showed up just once. This chain uses TRBV29-1 with TRBJ1-3; D is uncertain. In germline, CDR1 is SQVTM, CDR2 ANQGSEA. The CDR3 covers 15 residues. The V end lost 0 bases, the J end lost 0 bases, and 9 bases lay between the germline ends. CDR3 sequence: CSVEEIDNSGNTIYF. Written as DNA, the CDR3 is TGCAGCGTTGAAGAGATTGACAACTCTGGAAACACCATATATTTT.

This clone was recorded once. This rearrangement joins TRBV4-1 to TRBJ2-7, with TRBD1 matching over 9 bases. CDR3 length: 16 amino acids. Germline CDR1 MGHRA, CDR2 YSYEKL. V gave up 1 base and J gave up 1 base; unmatched junction bases: 5. In DNA form, the CDR3 reads TGCGCCAGCAGCCAAGGACGCGGGACAGGGTCCTACGAGCAGTACTTC. The encoded protein is CASSQGRGTGSYEQYF.

V and J are TRBV27 and TRBJ2-5; tentatively, D is TRBD2 (6 bases). V lost 0 bases, J lost 5 bases, and 10 bases lay in between. This CDR3 contains 14 residues. Germline CDR1 is MNHEY and CDR2 is SMNVEV (reference sequence). The CDR3 region has the DNA TGTGCCAGCAGTTTATCTAGCGGAAGGGAGACCCAGTACTTC. Protein: CASSLSSGRETQYF.

This sequence joins TRBV6-1 and TRBJ2-1; a possible D gene is TRBD2 (5 bases). The CDR3 contains 16 residues. Deletions cut 3 bases from V and 7 bases from J, with 19 bases between. Per the germline V gene, CDR1 is MNHNS and CDR2 is SASEGT. CDR3 region: CASSDTERSGSNEQFF. The DNA for the CDR3 is TGTGCCAGCAGTGATACCGAGCGTTCGGGGTCTAATGAGCAGTTCTTC.

This chain links TRBV19 with TRBJ2-1, with 10 bases identical to TRBD2. Per the germline V gene, CDR1 is LNHDA and CDR2 is SQIVND (reference sequence). The length of the CDR3 is 16 residues. V lost 4 bases and J lost 7; bases outside the gene matches: 10. The CDR3: CASSNRGLAQMNEQFF. The CDR3 nucleotides are TGTGCCAGTAGTAACCGGGGACTAGCGCAGATGAATGAGCAGTTCTTC.

This chain links TRBV30 with TRBJ2-7, with a tentative D call TRBD1 (7 bases). The CDR3 runs to 15 residues. Germline values: CDR1 GTSNPN, CDR2 SVGIG (reference sequence). V was cut by 0 bases and J by 2 bases, with 14 bases left in between. CDR3 nucleotides: TGTGCCTGGAGTGTACAGCAGGGGGGCGCCTACGAGCAGTACTTC. Its translation: CAWSVQQGGAYEQYF.